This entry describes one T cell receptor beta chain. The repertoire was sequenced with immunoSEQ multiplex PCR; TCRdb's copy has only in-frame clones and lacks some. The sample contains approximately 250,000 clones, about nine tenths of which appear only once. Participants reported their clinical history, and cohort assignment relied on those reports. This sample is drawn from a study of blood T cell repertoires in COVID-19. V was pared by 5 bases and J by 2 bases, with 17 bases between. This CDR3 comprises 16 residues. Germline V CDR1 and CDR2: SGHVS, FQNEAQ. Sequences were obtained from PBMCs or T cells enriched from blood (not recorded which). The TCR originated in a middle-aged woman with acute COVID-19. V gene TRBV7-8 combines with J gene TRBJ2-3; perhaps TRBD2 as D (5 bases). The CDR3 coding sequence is TGTGCCAGCAGCCATATTAACGGACTCATCACAGATACGCAGTATTTT. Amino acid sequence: CASSHINGLITDTQYF.